This T cell receptor beta chain derives from a study of shared clonotypes between healthy human individuals. DNA from unsorted PBMC was sequenced on ten immunoSEQ deep assay plates. TCRdb keeps only in-frame clones here, not all; method: immunoSEQ multiplex PCR. The sample has about 490,000 clones, roughly four fifths seen once. About this clone: A read error is likely here: a far larger clone is one base away.

CDR3 length equals 13 residues. The V and J ends lost 10 bases and 2 bases respectively, with 14 bases between them. Germline V CDR1 and CDR2: LNHNV, YYDKDF (reference sequence). Unsorted samples drew genomic DNA from approximately 90 million PBMCs. The material sequenced was PBMCs. This chain connects TRBV15 to TRBJ1-1; D gene ambiguous. The sequence came from a woman in her forties in good health. Some clones in this sample may be carry-over from other donors' samples. The CDR3 DNA sequence: TGTGCCATGTCTTTTACGGATAACACTGAAGCTTTCTTT. Translating it yields CAMSFTDNTEAFF.